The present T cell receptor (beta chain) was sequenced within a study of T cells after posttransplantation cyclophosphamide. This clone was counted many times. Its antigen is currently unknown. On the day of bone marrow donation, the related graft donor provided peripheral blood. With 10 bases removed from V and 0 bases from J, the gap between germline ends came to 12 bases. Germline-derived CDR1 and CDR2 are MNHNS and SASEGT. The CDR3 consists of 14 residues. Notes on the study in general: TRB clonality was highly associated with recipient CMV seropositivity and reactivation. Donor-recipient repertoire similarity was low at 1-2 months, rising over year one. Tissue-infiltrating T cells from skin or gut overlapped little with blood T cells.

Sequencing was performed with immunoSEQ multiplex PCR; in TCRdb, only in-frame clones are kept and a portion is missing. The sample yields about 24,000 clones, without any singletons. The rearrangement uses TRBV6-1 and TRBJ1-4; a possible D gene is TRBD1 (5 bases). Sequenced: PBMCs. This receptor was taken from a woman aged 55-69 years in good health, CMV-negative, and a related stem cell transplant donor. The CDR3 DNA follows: TGTGCCATTCGCGGGGACGCAACTAATGAAAAACTGTTTTTT. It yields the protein CAIRGDATNEKLFF.